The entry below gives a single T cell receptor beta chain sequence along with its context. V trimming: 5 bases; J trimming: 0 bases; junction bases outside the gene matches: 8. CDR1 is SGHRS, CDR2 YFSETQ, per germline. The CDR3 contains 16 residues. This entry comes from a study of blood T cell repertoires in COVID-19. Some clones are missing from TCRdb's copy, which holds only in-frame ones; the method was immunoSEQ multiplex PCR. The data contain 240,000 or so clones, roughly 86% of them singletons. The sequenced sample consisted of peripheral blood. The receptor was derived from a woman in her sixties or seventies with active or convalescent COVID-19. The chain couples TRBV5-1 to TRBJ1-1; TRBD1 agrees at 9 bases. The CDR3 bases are TGCGCCAGCAGTTTTACAGGGGGCGGGATGAACACTGAAGCTTTCTTT. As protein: CASSFTGGGMNTEAFF.